The 18 T cell receptor beta chains reported below all come from one sample, sequenced in a study of beta chain features in type 1 diabetes. What was sequenced were expressed TCRB transcripts, since all of the isolated RNA had been reverse transcribed. The assay was immunoSEQ multiplex PCR, and TCRdb's table has in-frame clones only and misses some. This sample has about 370,000 clones; around 9.6% occur once, and the top ten carry 0.55% to 0.75%. The antigens of these receptors remain unknown. Study-wide results and limits: All four CD4+ subsets of Type 1 diabetes patients contained TCRB CDR3s that were moderately but significantly shorter.

The specimen sequenced was central memory CD4+ T cells from blood. Every receptor here comes from a man between 25 and 39 years old with type 1 diabetes.

This clone was counted only a few times. The J gene is TRBJ2-1, the V gene TRBV7-2, with 10 bases identical to TRBD2. V was clipped by 7 bases and J by 4 bases; unmatched bases: 7. The germline V gene has CDR1 SGHTA and CDR2 FQGNSA. The CDR3 is made up of 15 amino acids. CDR3 bases: TGTGCCAGCACCCCGACTAGCGGGCCTTACAATGAGCAGTTCTTC. Translation: CASTPTSGPYNEQFF.

This clone was counted ten times or more. Other DNA sequences in this sample translate to the same CDR3. This chain links TRBV5-1 with TRBJ2-7; no firm D call. Trimming cost V 0 bases and J 4 bases, with 8 bases left between them. Germline CDR1 reads SGHRS; CDR2 reads YFSETQ. The CDR3 is made up of 13 amino acids. This chain's CDR3 is CASSLGGTYEQYF. CDR3 bases: TGCGCCAGCAGCTTGGGGGGAACTTACGAGCAGTACTTC.

The rearrangement joins TRBV5-4 to TRBJ2-1, with TRBD2 matching 8 bases. The CDR3 extends over 16 amino acids. With V trimmed by 3 bases and J by 9 bases, 14 bases remained unmatched. In germline, CDR1 is SGHNT, CDR2 YYREEE (reference sequence). CDR3 residues: CASSSGGVSVEGEQFF. CDR3 DNA sequence: TGTGCCAGCAGCTCGGGGGGGGTTAGCGTTGAAGGTGAGCAGTTCTTC.

With regard to this clone: Other DNA variants within this sample encode the same CDR3. V is TRBV5-4 and J is TRBJ2-4; 7 bases map to TRBD1. The ends lost 2 bases at V and 4 bases at J; junction bases unmatched: 3. CDR1 SGHNT and CDR2 YYREEE come from the germline V gene (reference sequence). The CDR3 extends over 14 amino acids. CDR3 region: CASSLLTGKNIQYF. The CDR3 bases are TGTGCCAGCAGCTTATTGACAGGGAAAAACATTCAGTACTTC.

V usage is TRBV30 and J usage is TRBJ1-5; no clear D. The V end lost 2 bases, the J end lost 2 bases, and 10 bases lay between the germline ends. The CDR3 has 14 amino acids. Germline lookup yields CDR1 GTSNPN and CDR2 SVGIG (reference sequence). The CDR3 DNA reads as TGTGCCTGGAGTTTAAATTCGGGCAATCAGCCCCAGCATTTT. Amino acids: CAWSLNSGNQPQHF.

V and J are TRBV6-6 and TRBJ2-3, with D uncertain. Germline assignment: CDR1 MNHNY and CDR2 SVGAGI (reference sequence). Trimming took off 2 bases at V and 1 base at J, with 4 bases between the two ends. There are 13 residues in the CDR3. The DNA for the CDR3 is TGTGCCAGCAGTTACGGGGGCACAGATACGCAGTATTTT. It is translated as CASSYGGTDTQYF.

This clone was seen more than once but under ten times. The chain employs TRBV28 and TRBJ1-5; D uncertain. There are 16 residues in the CDR3. The germline V gene encodes CDR1 MDHEN and CDR2 SYDVKM. The germline V and J ends were trimmed by 1 base and 2 bases, with 12 bases remaining between them. The CDR3 DNA is TGTGCCAGCAGTTTATTACTGTATCAAGGCAATCAGCCCCAGCATTTT. Translating gives CASSLLLYQGNQPQHF.

The J gene is TRBJ1-2, the V gene TRBV28; the D gene is possibly TRBD1 (6 bases). Trimming pared 4 bases from V and 4 bases from J, leaving 16 bases between. Germline values: CDR1 MDHEN, CDR2 SYDVKM. This CDR3 is built from 15 residues. The DNA for the CDR3 is TGTGCCAGCAGTTCCGGCCAGGGGAGTAGCTATGGCTACACCTTC. Protein sequence: CASSSGQGSSYGYTF.

At least ten counts were recorded for this clone. This chain uses TRBV7-2 with TRBJ2-1; D is perhaps TRBD2 (6 bases). The V end lost 4 bases, the J end lost 0 bases, and 13 bases lay between the germline ends. CDR1 is SGHTA and CDR2 is FQGNSA in the germline V gene. The CDR3 is 16 amino acids. CDR3 DNA: TGTGCCAGCAGCTCGCGACTGACTAGCTCCTACAATGAGCAGTTCTTC. Translated, it gives CASSSRLTSSYNEQFF.

This clone was seen a handful of times. The chain is built from TRBV7-8 and TRBJ2-6; D possibly matches TRBD1 or TRBD2 (6 bases each). Germline CDR1 is SGHVS and CDR2 is FQNEAQ. The CDR3 contains 17 residues. The V end lost 5 bases, the J end lost 2 bases, and 16 bases lay between the germline ends. Written as DNA, the CDR3 is TGTGCCAGCAGCAGAAAGTCAGGGGAGGCTGGGGCCAACGTCCTGACTTTC. This codes for CASSRKSGEAGANVLTF.

The rearrangement joins TRBV19 to TRBJ1-3; D gene uncertain. Germline loops: CDR1 LNHDA, CDR2 SQIVND (reference sequence). The CDR3 length is 16 residues. Trimming stripped 2 bases from V and 1 base from J, with 12 bases between. CDR3 sequence: CASSIKADFSGNTIYF. CDR3 DNA sequence: TGTGCCAGTAGTATAAAGGCAGACTTTTCTGGAAACACCATATATTTT. Looking up the rest from reference TRBV19 and TRBJ1-3 gives the full variable domain: DGGITQSPKYLFRKEGQNVTLSCEQNLNHDAMYWYRQDPGQGLRLIYYSQIVNDFQKGDIAEGYSVSREKKESFPLTVTSAQKNPTAFYLCASSIKADFSGNTIYFGEGSWLTVV.

The rearrangement uses TRBV28 and TRBJ1-2; 9 bases fit TRBD1. The CDR3 runs 13 residues. The V and J ends lost 5 bases and 7 bases, in that order; junction bases with no gene match: 5. From germline, CDR1 is MDHEN and CDR2 SYDVKM. CDR3 sequence reads: CASSPGQGTGYTF. The CDR3 DNA follows: TGTGCCAGCAGTCCCGGACAGGGGACTGGCTACACCTTC.

The chain recombines TRBV6-1 with TRBJ1-5, with D tentatively TRBD1 (5 bases). V was shortened by 2 bases and J by 2 bases, with 7 bases between the two germline ends. The germline V gene encodes CDR1 MNHNS and CDR2 SASEGT. The CDR3 consists of 14 residues. In DNA, the CDR3 is TGTGCCAGCAGTGAATCACAGGGCAATCAGCCCCAGCATTTT. Encoded protein: CASSESQGNQPQHF.

This clone was seen more than once but under ten times. This chain links TRBV5-4 with TRBJ2-5, with D maybe TRBD1 (5 bases). Germline CDR1 SGHNT, CDR2 YYREEE (reference sequence). CDR3 length: 14 amino acids. V lost 4 bases to trimming and J lost 5 bases, with 15 bases between them. CDR3 nucleotide sequence: TGTGCCAGCAGCGCGGTACAGGATTTGGAGACCCAGTACTTC. Translated, it gives CASSAVQDLETQYF.

This clone was seen many times. The chain couples TRBV7-2 to TRBJ1-5; D gene ambiguous. CDR1 is SGHTA and CDR2 is FQGNSA in the germline V gene. CDR3 length equals 14 residues. V lost 4 bases to trimming and J lost 2 bases, with 9 bases between them. The CDR3 DNA follows: TGTGCCAGCAGCTCCCACGGCGGCAATCAGCCCCAGCATTTT. Translating it yields CASSSHGGNQPQHF. Together with reference TRBV7-2 and TRBJ1-5, the CDR3 gives the full variable domain: GAGVSQSPSNKVTEKGKDVELRCDPISGHTALYWYRQSLGQGLEFLIYFQGNSAPDKSGLPSDRFSAERTGGSVSTLTIQRTQQEDSAVYLCASSSHGGNQPQHFGDGTRLSIL.

This clone showed up many times. The rearrangement joins TRBV6-1 to TRBJ2-5, with D hard to call. CDR1 and CDR2 (germline): MNHNS, SASEGT. Trimming left V 5 bases short and J 5 bases short, with 18 bases between. This CDR3 comprises 15 residues. The CDR3 DNA sequence: TGTGCCAGCAGTTCCGAGGAAATGAGTCGGGAGACCCAGTACTTC. Its translation: CASSSEEMSRETQYF.

This clone was recorded at least ten times. This chain links TRBV6-5 with TRBJ1-1, with no clear D. V shed 8 bases and J shed 0 bases, with 7 bases lying between them. CDR1 and CDR2 from the germline V gene are MNHEY and SVGAGI. The CDR3 runs to 12 residues. The chain's CDR3 is CASSELNTEAFF. CDR3 sequence (DNA): TGTGCCAGCTCTGAGCTGAACACTGAAGCTTTCTTT.

The chain has TRBV19 and TRBJ2-7; the D gene is possibly TRBD2 (5 bases). The germline gives CDR1 LNHDA, CDR2 SQIVND (reference sequence). The ends were cut back, 4 bases at V and 3 bases at J, with 10 bases in the middle. The CDR3 runs to 13 residues. The CDR3 is CASSTRGIYEQYF. For the CDR3, the DNA is TGTGCCAGTAGTACTCGGGGTATCTACGAGCAGTACTTC.